The clone carrying this T cell receptor beta chain was found a few times. This CDR3 is 15 amino acids long. Germline CDR1 and CDR2: SNHLY and FYNNEI. V shed 5 bases, J shed 8 bases, and the junction held 9 bases outside the gene matches. This record comes from a study of blood T cell repertoires in COVID-19. Background on the study: Specimens from acute and convalescent COVID-19 originated in the United States, Italy and Spain. T cells, B-cell-depleted T cells, or PBMCs provided the cDNA or gDNA that served as material.

Under the authors' procedure: Scientists estimated how many nucleated cells there were by amplifying reference gene primers. Sequenced by immunoSEQ multiplex PCR; TCRdb stores in-frame clones only, minus some. D and trimming come from the DNA, and the V and J calls and clone size come from that table. The sample comprises about 180,000 clones, about 85% of which are singletons, and about 9.1% rests with the top ten. The sequencing input was peripheral blood. The chain has TRBV2 and TRBJ1-6; 7 bases agree with TRBD1. This sequence was found in a woman aged 80 or over with acute or convalescent COVID-19. CDR3 sequence: CASSYVDRDYSPLHF. The CDR3 DNA sequence: TGTGCCAGCAGTTACGTAGACAGGGATTATTCACCCCTCCACTTT.